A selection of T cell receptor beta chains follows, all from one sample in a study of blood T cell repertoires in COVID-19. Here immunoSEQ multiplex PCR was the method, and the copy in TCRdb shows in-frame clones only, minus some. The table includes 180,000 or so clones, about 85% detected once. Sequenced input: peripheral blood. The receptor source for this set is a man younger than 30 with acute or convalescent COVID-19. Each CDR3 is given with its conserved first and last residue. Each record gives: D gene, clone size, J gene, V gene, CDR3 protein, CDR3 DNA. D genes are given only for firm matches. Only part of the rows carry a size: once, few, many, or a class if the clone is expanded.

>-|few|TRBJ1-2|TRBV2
CASPPGGRRYGYTF
TGTGCCAGCCCTCCCGGGGGGCGCCGGTATGGCTACACCTTC
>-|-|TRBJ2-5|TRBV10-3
CAISGVGGVETQYF
TGTGCCATCAGTGGAGTAGGCGGGGTAGAGACCCAGTACTTC
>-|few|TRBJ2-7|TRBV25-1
CASSDRGAIAYEQYF
TGTGCCAGCAGTGACAGGGGGGCCATCGCCTACGAGCAGTACTTC
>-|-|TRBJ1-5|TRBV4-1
CASSPTGAGNQPQHF
TGCGCCAGCAGCCCAACCGGGGCGGGGAATCAGCCCCAGCATTTT
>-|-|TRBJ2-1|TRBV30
CAWSAVGGYNEQFF
TGTGCCTGGAGTGCCGTGGGGGGCTACAATGAGCAGTTCTTC
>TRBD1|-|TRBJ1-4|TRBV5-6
CASSRTSGTANEKLFF
TGTGCCAGCAGCCGCACTTCGGGGACAGCTAATGAAAAACTGTTTTTT
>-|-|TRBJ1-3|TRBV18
CASSPTTVSGNTIYF
TGTGCCAGCTCACCCACGACAGTCTCTGGAAACACCATATATTTT
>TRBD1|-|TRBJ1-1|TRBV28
CASSPPGTVTEAFF
TGTGCCAGCAGTCCGCCCGGGACAGTCACTGAAGCTTTCTTT
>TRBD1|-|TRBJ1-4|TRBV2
CASSEAGTGLRKLFF
TGTGCCAGCAGTGAAGCGGGGACAGGGTTGCGAAAACTGTTTTTT
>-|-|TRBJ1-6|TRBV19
CASSIEGLNSPLHF
TGTGCCAGTAGTATAGAGGGCCTAAATTCACCCCTCCACTTT
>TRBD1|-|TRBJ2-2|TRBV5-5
CASSPGTGGVTGELFF
TGTGCCAGCAGCCCGGGGACAGGGGGTGTCACCGGGGAGCTGTTTTTT
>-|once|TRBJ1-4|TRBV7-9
CASSELGEKLFF
TGTGCCAGCAGCGAGCTCGGGGAAAAACTGTTTTTT
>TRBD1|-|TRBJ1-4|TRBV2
CASSPQGAIGEKLFF
TGTGCCAGCAGCCCCCAGGGGGCAATCGGGGAAAAACTGTTTTTT
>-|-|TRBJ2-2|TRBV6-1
CASSEGASGTGELFF
TGTGCCAGCAGTGAAGGGGCCTCGGGGACCGGGGAGCTGTTTTTT
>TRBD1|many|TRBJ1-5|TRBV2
CASGEGQGRYSNQPQHF
TGTGCCAGCGGAGAGGGACAGGGAAGGTATAGCAATCAGCCCCAGCATTTT
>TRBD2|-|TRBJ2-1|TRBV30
CAWSLTSGPQFF
TGTGCCTGGAGTCTTACTAGCGGGCCGCAGTTCTTC
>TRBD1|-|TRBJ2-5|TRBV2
CASNRQGAAKTQYF
TGTGCCAGCAACCGACAGGGGGCCGCAAAGACCCAGTACTTC
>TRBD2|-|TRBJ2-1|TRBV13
CASSLEGALAGFNEQFF
TGTGCCAGCAGCTTAGAAGGGGCTCTAGCGGGATTCAATGAGCAGTTCTTC
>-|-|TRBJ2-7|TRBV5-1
CASSLGLGPGFDEQYF
TGCGCCAGCAGCTTGGGGCTGGGGCCAGGTTTTGACGAGCAGTACTTC
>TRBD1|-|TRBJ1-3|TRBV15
CATSRDQGAGNTIYF
TGTGCCACCAGCAGAGATCAGGGGGCTGGAAACACCATATATTTT
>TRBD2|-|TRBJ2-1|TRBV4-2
CASSQVLAGASHEQFF
TGTGCCAGCAGCCAAGTACTAGCGGGGGCGTCACATGAGCAGTTCTTC
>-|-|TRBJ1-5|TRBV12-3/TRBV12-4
CASSFRGNQPQHF
TGTGCCAGCAGTTTTAGGGGAAATCAGCCCCAGCATTTT
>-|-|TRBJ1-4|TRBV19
CASSIDQINEKLFF
TGTGCCAGTAGTATAGATCAGATCAATGAAAAACTGTTTTTT
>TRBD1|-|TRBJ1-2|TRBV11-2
CASSLGQGARNYGYTF
TGTGCCAGCAGCTTAGGACAGGGGGCGCGGAACTATGGCTACACCTTC
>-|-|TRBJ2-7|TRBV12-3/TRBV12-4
CASSLRGYEQYF
TGTGCCAGCAGTCTTCGGGGCTACGAGCAGTACTTC
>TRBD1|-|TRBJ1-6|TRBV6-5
CASRGQGNSPLHF
TGTGCCAGCAGAGGACAGGGCAATTCACCCCTCCACTTT
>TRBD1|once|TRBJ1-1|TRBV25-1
CASRHRGQGTEAFF
TGTGCCAGCCGCCACAGGGGGCAGGGCACTGAAGCTTTCTTT
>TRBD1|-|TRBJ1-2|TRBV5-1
CASSYGTGAHGYTF
TGCGCCAGCAGCTATGGGACAGGCGCGCACGGCTACACCTTC
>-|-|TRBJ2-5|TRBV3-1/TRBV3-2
CASSQSSGTSQETQYF
TGTGCCAGCAGCCAGAGCTCCGGGACTTCACAAGAGACCCAGTACTTC
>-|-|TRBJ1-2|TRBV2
CASSEIRGNYGYTF
TGTGCCAGCAGTGAGATTAGGGGGAACTATGGCTACACCTTC
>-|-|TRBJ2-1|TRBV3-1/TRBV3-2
CASSRADNEQFF
TGTGCCAGCAGCCGAGCCGACAATGAGCAGTTCTTC
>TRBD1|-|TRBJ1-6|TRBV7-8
CASSRAGTASNSPLHF
TGTGCCAGCAGCAGAGCTGGGACAGCCTCTAATTCACCCCTCCACTTT
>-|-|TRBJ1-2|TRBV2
CASSQEANYGYTF
TGTGCCAGCAGTCAGGAAGCTAACTATGGCTACACCTTC
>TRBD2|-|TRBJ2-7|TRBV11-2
CASSVGLVVLYEQYF
TGTGCCAGCAGCGTAGGACTAGTGGTTCTGTACGAGCAGTACTTC
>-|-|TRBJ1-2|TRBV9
CASSAYHIGLDNYGYTF
TGTGCCAGCAGCGCCTACCACATCGGGTTGGATAACTATGGCTACACCTTC
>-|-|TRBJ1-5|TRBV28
CASSSTRTAQHF
TGTGCCAGCAGTTCGACCCGCACAGCCCAGCATTTT
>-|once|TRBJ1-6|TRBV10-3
CAIGASSYNSPLHF
TGTGCCATCGGGGCTAGCTCCTATAATTCACCCCTCCACTTT
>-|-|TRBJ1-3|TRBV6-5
CASKTLYSAGNTIYF
TGTGCCAGCAAAACCTTATACTCCGCTGGAAACACCATATATTTT
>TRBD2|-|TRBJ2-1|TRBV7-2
CASSLSPGGSYNEQFF
TGTGCCAGCAGCTTATCTCCGGGGGGCTCCTACAATGAGCAGTTCTTC
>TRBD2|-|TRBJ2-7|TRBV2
CASSDPSGGASEQYF
TGTGCCAGCAGTGACCCTAGCGGGGGGGCCAGTGAGCAGTACTTC
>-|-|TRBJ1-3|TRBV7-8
CASSLDQQSSGNTIYF
TGTGCCAGCAGCTTAGACCAACAGAGCTCTGGAAACACCATATATTTT
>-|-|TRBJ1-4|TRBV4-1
CASSRVRGTREKLFF
TGCGCCAGCAGCCGGGTAAGGGGCACTCGGGAAAAACTGTTTTTT
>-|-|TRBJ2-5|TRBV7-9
CASSHRRTDQETQYF
TGTGCCAGCAGCCACAGGAGAACCGACCAAGAGACCCAGTACTTC
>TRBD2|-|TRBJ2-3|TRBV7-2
CASSRQTSSSTDTQYF
TGTGCCAGCAGCCGCCAGACTAGCTCTAGCACAGATACGCAGTATTTT
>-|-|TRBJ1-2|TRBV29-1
CSVPGVSRLSPRNYGYTF
TGCAGCGTTCCCGGGGTTAGTAGGCTATCGCCCCGAAACTATGGCTACACCTTC
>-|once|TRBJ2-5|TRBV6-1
CASSEVRGSGETQYF
TGTGCCAGCAGTGAAGTAAGGGGGAGTGGGGAGACCCAGTACTTC
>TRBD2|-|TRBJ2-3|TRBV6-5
CASAGRVTDTQYF
TGTGCCAGCGCGGGGAGGGTCACAGATACGCAGTATTTT
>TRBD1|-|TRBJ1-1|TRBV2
CASGLRDSEAFF
TGTGCCAGCGGACTAAGGGACAGTGAAGCTTTCTTT
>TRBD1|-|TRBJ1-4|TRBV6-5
CASRGQGATNEKLFF
TGTGCCAGCAGAGGACAGGGGGCAACTAATGAAAAACTGTTTTTT